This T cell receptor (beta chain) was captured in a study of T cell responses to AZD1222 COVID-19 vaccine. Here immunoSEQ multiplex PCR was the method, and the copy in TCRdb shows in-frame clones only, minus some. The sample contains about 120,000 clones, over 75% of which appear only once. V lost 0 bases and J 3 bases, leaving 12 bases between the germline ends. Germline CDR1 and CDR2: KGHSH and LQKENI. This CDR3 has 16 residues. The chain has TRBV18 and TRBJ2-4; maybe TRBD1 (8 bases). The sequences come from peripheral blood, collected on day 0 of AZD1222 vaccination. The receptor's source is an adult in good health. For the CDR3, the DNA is TGTGCCAGCTCACCACCGAGCGGGACAGGCAAAAACATTCAGTACTTC. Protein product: CASSPPSGTGKNIQYF.